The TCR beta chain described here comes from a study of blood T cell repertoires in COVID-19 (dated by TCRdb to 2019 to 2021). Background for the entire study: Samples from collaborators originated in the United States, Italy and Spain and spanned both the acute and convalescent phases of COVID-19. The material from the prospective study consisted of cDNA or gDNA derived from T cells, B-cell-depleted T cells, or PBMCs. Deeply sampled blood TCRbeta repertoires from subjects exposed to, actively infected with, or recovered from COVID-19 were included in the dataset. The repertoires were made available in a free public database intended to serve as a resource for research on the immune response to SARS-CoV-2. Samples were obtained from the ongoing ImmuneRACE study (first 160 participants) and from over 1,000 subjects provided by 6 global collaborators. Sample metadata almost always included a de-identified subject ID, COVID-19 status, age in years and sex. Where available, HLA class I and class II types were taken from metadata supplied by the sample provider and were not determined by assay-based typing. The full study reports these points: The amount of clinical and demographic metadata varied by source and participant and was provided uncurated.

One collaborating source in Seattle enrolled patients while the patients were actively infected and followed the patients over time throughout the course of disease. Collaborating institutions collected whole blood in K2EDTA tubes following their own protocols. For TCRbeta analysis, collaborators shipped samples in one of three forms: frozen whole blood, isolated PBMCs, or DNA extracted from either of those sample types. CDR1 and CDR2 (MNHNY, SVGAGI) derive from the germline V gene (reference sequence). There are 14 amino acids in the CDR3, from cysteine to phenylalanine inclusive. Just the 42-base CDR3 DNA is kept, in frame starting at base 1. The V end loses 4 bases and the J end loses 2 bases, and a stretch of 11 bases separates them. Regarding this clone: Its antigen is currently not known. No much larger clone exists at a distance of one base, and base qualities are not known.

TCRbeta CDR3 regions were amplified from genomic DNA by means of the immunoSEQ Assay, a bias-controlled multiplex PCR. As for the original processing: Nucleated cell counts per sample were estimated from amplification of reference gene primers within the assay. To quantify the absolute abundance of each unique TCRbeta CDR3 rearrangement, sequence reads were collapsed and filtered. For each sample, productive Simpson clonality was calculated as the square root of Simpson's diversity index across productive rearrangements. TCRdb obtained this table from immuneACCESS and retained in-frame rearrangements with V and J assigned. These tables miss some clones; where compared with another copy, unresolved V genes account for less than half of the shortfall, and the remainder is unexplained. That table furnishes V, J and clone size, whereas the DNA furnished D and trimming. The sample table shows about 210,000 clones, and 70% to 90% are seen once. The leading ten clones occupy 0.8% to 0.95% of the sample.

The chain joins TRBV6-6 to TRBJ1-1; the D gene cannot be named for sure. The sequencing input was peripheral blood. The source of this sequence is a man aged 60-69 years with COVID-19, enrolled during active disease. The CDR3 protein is CASSSRTGNTEAFF. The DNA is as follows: TGTGCCAGCAGTTCCCGGACTGGTAACACTGAAGCTTTCTTT.